The rows below give T cell receptor beta chains drawn from one sample of a study of blood T cells in healthy people across ages. TCRdb passed the 5' RACE reads through MiXCR, listing each CDR3 protein once. The sample carries roughly 800,000 distinct CDR3 sequences, about 25% recorded once. This sample was also put to use in a study of T cells of mothers and their children.

Sequenced sample: blood. The receptor source for this set is a boy between 10 and 17 years old in good health. The conserved cysteine and the conserved F or W are not part of the CDR3 here.

V | CDR3
TRBV7-3 | ASSYTNTGELF
TRBV11-2 | ASSPLRGAGYT
TRBV20-1 | SATRTAYGYT
TRBV6-1 | ASSPPRTSGRAGDEQF
TRBV7-9 | ASSSYSRAGNYGYT
TRBV6-5 | ASSYSRQSQETQY
TRBV7-2 | ASSAPAKNIQY
TRBV27 | ASSPHWGSLSDTQY
TRBV18 | ASSSTEYQETQY
TRBV7-9 | ASSFTADNEQF
TRBV12-3/TRBV12-4 | AGGQGSDTDTQY
TRBV5-1 | ASSSRGDRARETQY
TRBV7-8 | ASSFGTGVVQETQY
TRBV7-9 | ASSFDNTGELF
TRBV4-2 | ASSQDGRNTEAF
TRBV7-2 | ASSLEFSPGVNQPQH
TRBV28 | ASSFGLDFYGYT
TRBV11-2 | ASSLNREVYGYT
TRBV20-1 | STTGGTNYGYT
TRBV3-1 | ASSPRFRRTGEAF
TRBV20-1 | SARAGQAKVPLLF
TRBV25-1 | ASSEVGGDNYGYT
TRBV20-1 | SASPLAGGTDTQY
TRBV20-1 | SARARGVYTQY
TRBV6-1 | ASSRGRTSGRWHEQY
TRBV5-6 | ASTSGPGEKLF
TRBV28 | ASSQGVSPDTQY
TRBV19 | ASSIPADTEAF
TRBV3-1 | ASSQERGGRETQY
TRBV29-1 | SVEGGGYNEQS
TRBV11-2 | ASSLDLVGNIQY
TRBV30 | AWSYGDTIY
TRBV5-1 | ASSFPILQGTANTGELF
TRBV3-1 | ASSQERGGRGDTQY
TRBV27 | ASSFSRGGYNEQF
TRBV20-1 | SARGRDSPYEQY
TRBV29-1 | SVDVRGGNDEQY
TRBV7-3 | ASSLMGRTDTQY
TRBV5-6 | ASSSRTE
TRBV20-1 | SARKTGELV
TRBV5-1 | ASSGQGFYEQF
TRBV7-2 | ASSLTGGKMNTEAF
TRBV6-1 | ASVRDIGNYEQY
TRBV15 | ATSRGGTVWGEQY
TRBV6-2/TRBV6-3 | ASSRPGQANYGYT
TRBV20-1 | SALPFPTGNYGYT
TRBV7-9 | ASSLPDETQY
TRBV15 | ATSRVDSGSYNEQF
TRBV29-1 | SVEVGVSPEQY
TRBV7-8 | ASSRPGPINEKLF
TRBV27 | ASSSRGGPSSGANVLT
TRBV7-9 | ASSPLTQNTEAF
TRBV7-2 | ASSLVAGGPKNIQY
TRBV6-2/TRBV6-3 | ASNVQGASETQY
TRBV6-2/TRBV6-3 | ASSPWDEREKDEQF